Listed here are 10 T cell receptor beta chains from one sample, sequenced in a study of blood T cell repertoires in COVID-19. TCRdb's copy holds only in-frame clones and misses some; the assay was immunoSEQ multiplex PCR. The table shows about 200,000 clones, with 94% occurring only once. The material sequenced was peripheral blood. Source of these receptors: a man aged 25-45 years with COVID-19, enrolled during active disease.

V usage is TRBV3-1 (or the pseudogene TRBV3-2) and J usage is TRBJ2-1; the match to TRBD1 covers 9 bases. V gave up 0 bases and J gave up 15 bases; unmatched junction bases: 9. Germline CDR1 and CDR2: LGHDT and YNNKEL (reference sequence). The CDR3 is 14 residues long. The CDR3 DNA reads TGTGCCAGCAGCCAAGAAGAGTTAGGGACAGGGCCGTTCTTC. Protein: CASSQEELGTGPFF.

DNA of the CDR3: TGCGCCAGCAGCCGAACCGGGACAGGGGGACAGAACACCGGGGAGCTGTTTTTT. Protein product: CASSRTGTGGQNTGELFF. The gene calls are TRBV4-1 and TRBJ2-2; 11 bases fit TRBD1. Germline trimming cut 4 bases from V and 1 base from J; bases unmatched to any gene: 8. Looked up from germline, CDR1 is MGHRA and CDR2 is YSYEKL. This CDR3 comprises 18 residues.

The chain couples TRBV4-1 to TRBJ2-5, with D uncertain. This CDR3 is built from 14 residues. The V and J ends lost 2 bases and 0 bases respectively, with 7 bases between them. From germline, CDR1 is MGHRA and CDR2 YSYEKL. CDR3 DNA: TGCGCCAGCAGCCAAATTCCGGACCAAGAGACCCAGTACTTC. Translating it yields CASSQIPDQETQYF.

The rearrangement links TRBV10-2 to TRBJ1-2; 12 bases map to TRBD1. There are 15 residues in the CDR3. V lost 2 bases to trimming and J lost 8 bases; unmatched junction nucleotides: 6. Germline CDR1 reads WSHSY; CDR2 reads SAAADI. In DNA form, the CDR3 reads TGCGCCAGCAGTGAGGGGGACAGGGGGCTGGGAGGCTACACCTTC. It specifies CASSEGDRGLGGYTF.

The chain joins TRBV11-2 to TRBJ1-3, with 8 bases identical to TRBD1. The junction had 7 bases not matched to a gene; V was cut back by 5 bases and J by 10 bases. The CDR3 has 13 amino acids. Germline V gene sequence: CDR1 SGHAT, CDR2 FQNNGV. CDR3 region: CASSATGGRTIYF. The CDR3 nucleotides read TGTGCCAGCAGCGCCACAGGGGGGAGGACCATATATTTT. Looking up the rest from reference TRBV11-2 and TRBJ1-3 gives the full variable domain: EAGVAQSPRYKIIEKRQSVAFWCNPISGHATLYWYQQILGQGPKLLIQFQNNGVVDDSQLPKDRFSAERLKGVDSTLKIQPAKLEDSAVYLCASSATGGRTIYFGEGSWLTVV.

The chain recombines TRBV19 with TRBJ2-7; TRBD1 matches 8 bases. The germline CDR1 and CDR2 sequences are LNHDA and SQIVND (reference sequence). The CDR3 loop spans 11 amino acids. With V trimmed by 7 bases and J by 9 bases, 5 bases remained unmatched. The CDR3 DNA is TGTGCCAGTAAGACAGGGGACAGGCAGTACTTC. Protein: CASKTGDRQYF.

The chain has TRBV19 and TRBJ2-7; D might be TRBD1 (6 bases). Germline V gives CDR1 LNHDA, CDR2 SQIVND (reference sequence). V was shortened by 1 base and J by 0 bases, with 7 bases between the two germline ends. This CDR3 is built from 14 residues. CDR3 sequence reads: CASSIGQASYEQYF. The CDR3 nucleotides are TGTGCCAGTAGTATAGGACAGGCCTCCTACGAGCAGTACTTC.

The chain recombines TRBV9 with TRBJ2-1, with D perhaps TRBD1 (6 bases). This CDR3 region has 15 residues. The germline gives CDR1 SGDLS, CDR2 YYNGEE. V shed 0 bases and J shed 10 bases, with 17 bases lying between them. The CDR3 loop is CASSVGNPRGQEQFF. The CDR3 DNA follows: TGTGCCAGCAGCGTAGGAAACCCCAGGGGCCAAGAGCAGTTCTTC.

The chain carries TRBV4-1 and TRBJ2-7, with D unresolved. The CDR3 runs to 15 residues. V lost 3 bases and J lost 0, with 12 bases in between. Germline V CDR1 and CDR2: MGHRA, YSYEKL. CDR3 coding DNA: TGCGCCAGCAGCCACTTCTTTTTGAGCTCCTACGAGCAGTACTTC. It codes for CASSHFFLSSYEQYF.

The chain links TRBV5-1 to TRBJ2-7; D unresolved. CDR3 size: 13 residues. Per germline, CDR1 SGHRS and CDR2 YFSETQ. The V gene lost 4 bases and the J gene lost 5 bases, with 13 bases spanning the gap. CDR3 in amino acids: CASSVHGSDEQYF. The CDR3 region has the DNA TGCGCCAGCAGCGTCCACGGTTCCGACGAGCAGTACTTC.